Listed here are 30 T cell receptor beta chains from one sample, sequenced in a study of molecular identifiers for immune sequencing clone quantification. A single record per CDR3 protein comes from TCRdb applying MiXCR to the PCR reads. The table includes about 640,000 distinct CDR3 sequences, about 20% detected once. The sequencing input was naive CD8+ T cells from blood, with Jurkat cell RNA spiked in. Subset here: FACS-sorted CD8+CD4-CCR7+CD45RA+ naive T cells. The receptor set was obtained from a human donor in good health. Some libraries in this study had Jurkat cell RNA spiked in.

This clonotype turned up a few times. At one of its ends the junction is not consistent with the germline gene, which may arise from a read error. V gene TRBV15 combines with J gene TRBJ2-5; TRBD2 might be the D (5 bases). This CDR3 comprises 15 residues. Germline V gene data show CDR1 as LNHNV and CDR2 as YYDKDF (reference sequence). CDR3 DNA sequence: TGTACCACCAGCAGAGAAGGACGGGATGAAGAGACCCAGTACTTC. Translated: CTTSREGRDEETQYF.

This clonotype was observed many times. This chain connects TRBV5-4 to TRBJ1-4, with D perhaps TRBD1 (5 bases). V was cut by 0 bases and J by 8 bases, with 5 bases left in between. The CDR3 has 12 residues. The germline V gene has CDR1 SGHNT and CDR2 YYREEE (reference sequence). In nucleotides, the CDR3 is TGTGCCAGCAGCTTGGGGGACGAAAAACTGTTTTTT. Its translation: CASSLGDEKLFF.

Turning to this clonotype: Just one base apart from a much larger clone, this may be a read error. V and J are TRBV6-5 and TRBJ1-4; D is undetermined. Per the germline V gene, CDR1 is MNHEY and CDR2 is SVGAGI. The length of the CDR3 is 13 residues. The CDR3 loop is CASSYSTGEKLLF. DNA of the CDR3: TGTGCCAGCAGTTACTCGACCGGGGAAAAACTGCTTTTT.

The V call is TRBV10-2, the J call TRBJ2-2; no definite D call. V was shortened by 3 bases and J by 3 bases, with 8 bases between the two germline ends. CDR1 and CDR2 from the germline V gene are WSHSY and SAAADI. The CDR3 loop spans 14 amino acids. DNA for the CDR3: TGCGCCAGCAGTGATTACGGGTACACCGGGGAGCTGTTTTTT. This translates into CASSDYGYTGELFF.

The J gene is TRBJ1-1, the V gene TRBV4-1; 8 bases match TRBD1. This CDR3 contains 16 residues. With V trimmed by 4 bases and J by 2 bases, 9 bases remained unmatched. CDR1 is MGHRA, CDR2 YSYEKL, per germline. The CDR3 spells CASSRDGTGGNTEAFF. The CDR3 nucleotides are TGCGCCAGCAGCCGAGATGGCACAGGGGGAAACACTGAAGCTTTCTTT.

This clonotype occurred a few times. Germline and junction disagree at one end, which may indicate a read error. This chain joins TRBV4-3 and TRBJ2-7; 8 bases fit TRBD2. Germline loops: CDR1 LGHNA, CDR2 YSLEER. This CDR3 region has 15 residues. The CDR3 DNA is TGCGCCAGCAGCCAAGACACTAGCGGTGCCTACGAGCACTACTTC. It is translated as CASSQDTSGAYEHYF.

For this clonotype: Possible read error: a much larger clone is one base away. CDR3 sequence reads: CASSATASGSTDAQYF. The CDR3 DNA sequence: TGCGCCAGCAGCGCCACCGCTAGCGGGAGCACAGATGCGCAGTATTTT. This rearrangement joins TRBV4-3 to TRBJ2-3; the match to TRBD2 covers 10 bases. This CDR3 is built from 16 residues. Per germline, CDR1 LGHNA and CDR2 YSLEER.

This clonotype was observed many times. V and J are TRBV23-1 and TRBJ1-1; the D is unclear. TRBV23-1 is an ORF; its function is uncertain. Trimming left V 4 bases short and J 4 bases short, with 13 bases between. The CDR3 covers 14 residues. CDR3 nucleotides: TGCGCCAGCAGTCGCCCCCGGCGGGGCACTGAAGCTTTCTTT. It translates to CASSRPRRGTEAFF.

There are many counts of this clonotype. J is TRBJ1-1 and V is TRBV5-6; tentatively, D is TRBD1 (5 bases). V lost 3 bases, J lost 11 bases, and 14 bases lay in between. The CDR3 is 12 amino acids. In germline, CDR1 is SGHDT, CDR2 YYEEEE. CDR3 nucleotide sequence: TGTGCCAGCAGCTCGACAGACGCTGGCGCTTTCTTT. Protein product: CASSSTDAGAFF.

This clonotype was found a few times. As DNA, the CDR3 is TGTGCCAGCAGAAAAGACTCTGGAAACACCATATATTTT. This codes for CASRKDSGNTIYF. The chain recombines TRBV2 with TRBJ1-3; no clear D. The V gene's germline CDR1 is SNHLY and CDR2 FYNNEI. Deletions cut 6 bases from V and 0 bases from J, with 6 bases between. The CDR3 runs to 13 residues.

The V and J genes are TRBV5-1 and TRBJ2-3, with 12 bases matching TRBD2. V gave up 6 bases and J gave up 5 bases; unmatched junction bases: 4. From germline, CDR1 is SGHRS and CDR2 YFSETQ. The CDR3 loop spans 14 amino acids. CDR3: CASNLAGGVDTQYF. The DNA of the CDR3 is TGCGCCAGCAACCTAGCGGGAGGGGTAGATACGCAGTATTTT.

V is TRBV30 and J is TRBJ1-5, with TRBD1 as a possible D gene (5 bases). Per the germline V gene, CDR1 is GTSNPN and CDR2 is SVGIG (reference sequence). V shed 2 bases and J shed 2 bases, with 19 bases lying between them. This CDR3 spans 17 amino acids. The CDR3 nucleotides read TGTGCCTGGAGTATTGGTGTGGGGCGGTGGGGCAATCAGCCCCAGCATTTT. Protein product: CAWSIGVGRWGNQPQHF.

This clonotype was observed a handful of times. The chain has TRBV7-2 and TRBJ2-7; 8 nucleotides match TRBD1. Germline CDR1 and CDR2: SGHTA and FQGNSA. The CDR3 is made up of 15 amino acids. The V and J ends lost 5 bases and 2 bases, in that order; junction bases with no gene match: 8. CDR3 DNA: TGTGCCAGCAGCCCTTGGACAGGGCCCACCTACGAGCAGTACTTC. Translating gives CASSPWTGPTYEQYF.

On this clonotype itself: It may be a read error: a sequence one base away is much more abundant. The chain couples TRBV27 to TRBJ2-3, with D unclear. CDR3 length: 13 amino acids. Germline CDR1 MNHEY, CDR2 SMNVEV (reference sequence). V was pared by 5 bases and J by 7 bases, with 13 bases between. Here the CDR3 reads CASSTETRNTQYF. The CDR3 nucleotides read TGTGCCAGCAGTACCGAGACCCGCAATACGCAGTATTTT.

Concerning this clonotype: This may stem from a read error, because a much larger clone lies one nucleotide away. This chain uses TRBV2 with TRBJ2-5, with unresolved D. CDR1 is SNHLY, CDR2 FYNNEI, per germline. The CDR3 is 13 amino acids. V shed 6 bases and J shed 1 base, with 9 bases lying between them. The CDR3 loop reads CASSVTSQETQYF. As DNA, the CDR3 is TGTGCCAGCAGCGTTACTTCCCAAGAGACCCAGTACTTC. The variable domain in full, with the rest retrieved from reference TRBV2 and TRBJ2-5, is EPEVTQTPSHQVTQMGQEVILRCVPISNHLYFYWYRQILGQKVEFLVSFYNNEISEKSEIFDDQFSVERPDGSNFTLKIRSTKLEDSAMYFCASSVTSQETQYFGPGTRLLVL.

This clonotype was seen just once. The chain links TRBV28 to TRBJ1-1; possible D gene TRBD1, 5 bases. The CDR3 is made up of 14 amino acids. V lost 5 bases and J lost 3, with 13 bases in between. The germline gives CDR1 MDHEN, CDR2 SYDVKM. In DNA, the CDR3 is TGTGCCAGCAGTCTCCAGCCAGGGTACACTGAAGCTTTCTTT. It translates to CASSLQPGYTEAFF.

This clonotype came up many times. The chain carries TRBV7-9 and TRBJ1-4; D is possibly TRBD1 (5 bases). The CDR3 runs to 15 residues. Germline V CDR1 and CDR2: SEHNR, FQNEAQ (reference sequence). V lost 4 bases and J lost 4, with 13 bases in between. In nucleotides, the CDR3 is TGTGCCAGCAGCTCCCCGGGGGTGTATAATGAAAAACTGTTTTTT. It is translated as CASSSPGVYNEKLFF.

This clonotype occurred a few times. The CDR3 DNA follows: TGCAGTGCTAGCTACCATCCAGAACCCGGGACGAAATACGGCGACACTGAAGCTTTCTTT. It is translated as CSASYHPEPGTKYGDTEAFF. The chain is built from TRBV20-1 and TRBJ1-1, with a tentative D call TRBD1 (5 bases). Germline V CDR1 and CDR2: DFQATT, SNEGSKA (reference sequence). This CDR3 spans 20 amino acids. Trimming cost V 3 bases and J 3 bases, with 32 bases left between them.

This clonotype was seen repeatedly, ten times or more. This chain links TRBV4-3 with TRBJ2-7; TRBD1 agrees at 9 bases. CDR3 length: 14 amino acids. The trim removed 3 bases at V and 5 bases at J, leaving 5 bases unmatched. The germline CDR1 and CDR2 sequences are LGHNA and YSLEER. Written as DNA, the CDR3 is TGCGCCAGCAGCCAGGGGACAGGGAAAGACGAGCAGTACTTC. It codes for CASSQGTGKDEQYF.

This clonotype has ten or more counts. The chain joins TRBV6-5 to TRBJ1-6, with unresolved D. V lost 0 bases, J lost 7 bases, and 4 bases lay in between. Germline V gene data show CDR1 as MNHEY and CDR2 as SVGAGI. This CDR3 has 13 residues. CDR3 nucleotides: TGTGCCAGCAGTTACTCACCCAATTCACCCCTCCACTTT. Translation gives CASSYSPNSPLHF.

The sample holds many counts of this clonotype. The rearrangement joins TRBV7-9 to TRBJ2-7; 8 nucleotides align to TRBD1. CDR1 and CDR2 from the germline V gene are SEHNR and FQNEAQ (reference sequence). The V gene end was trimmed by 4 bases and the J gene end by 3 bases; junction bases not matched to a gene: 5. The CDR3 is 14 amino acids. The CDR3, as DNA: TGTGCCAGCAGCTCAGACAGGGGAGACTACGAGCAGTACTTC. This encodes CASSSDRGDYEQYF.

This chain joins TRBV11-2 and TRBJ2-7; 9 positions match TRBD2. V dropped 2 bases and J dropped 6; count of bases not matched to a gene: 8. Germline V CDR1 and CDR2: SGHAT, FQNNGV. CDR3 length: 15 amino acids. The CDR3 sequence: CASSLTGGREGEQYF. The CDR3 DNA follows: TGTGCCAGCAGCTTAACGGGCGGGAGGGAAGGCGAGCAGTACTTC.

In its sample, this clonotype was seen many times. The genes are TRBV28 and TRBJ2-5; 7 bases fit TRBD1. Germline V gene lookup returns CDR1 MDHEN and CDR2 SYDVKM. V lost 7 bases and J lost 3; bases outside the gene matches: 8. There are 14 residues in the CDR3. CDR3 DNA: TGTGCCAGCACCGTTTCCGACAGGGAAGAGACCCAGTACTTC. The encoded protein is CASTVSDREETQYF. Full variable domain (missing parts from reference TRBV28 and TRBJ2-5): DVKVTQSSRYLVKRTGEKVFLECVQDMDHENMFWYRQDPGLGLRLIYFSYDVKMKEKGDIPEGYSVSREKKERFSLILESASTNQTSMYLCASTVSDREETQYFGPGTRLLVL.

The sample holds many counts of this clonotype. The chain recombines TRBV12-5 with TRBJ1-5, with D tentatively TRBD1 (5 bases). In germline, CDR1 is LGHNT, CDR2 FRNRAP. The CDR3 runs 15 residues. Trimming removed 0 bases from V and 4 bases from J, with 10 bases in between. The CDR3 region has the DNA TGTGCTAGTGGTTTGGTCGGGGCAGGGAATCAGCCCCAGCATTTT. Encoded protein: CASGLVGAGNQPQHF.

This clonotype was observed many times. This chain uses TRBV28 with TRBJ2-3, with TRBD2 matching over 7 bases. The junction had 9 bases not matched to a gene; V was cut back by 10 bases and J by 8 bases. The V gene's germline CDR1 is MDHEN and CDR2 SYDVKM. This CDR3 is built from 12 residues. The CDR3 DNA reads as TGTGCCACCGGTTACTTAGCGGGTACGCAGTATTTT. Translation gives CATGYLAGTQYF.

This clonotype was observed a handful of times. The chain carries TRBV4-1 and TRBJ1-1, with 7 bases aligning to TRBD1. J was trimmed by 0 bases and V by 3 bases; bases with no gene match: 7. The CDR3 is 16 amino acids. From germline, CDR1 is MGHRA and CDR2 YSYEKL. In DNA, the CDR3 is TGCGCCAGCAGCCACCCACAGGGGAATTTGAACACTGAAGCTTTCTTT. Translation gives CASSHPQGNLNTEAFF.

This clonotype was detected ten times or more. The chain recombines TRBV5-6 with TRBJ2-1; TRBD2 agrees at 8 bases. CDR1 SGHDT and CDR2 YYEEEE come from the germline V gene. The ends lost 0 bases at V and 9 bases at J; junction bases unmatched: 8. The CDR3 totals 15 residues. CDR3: CASSLALAGGGEQFF. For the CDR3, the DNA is TGTGCCAGCAGCTTGGCGCTAGCCGGGGGGGGTGAGCAGTTCTTC.

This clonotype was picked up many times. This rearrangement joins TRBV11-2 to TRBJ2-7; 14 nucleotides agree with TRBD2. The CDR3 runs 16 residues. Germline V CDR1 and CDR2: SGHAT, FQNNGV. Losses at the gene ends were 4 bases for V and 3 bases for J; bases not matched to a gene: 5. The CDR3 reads CASSWTSGGTGYEQYF. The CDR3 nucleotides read TGTGCCAGCAGCTGGACTAGCGGGGGGACGGGCTACGAGCAGTACTTC.

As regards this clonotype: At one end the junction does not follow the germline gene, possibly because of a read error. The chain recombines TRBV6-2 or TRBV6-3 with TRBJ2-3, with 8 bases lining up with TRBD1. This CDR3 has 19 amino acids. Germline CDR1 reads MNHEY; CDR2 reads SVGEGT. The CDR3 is CASSYSITGGNSPTDTQYF. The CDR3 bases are TGCGCCAGCAGTTACTCGATAACAGGGGGTAACTCCCCCACAGATACGCAGTATTTT.

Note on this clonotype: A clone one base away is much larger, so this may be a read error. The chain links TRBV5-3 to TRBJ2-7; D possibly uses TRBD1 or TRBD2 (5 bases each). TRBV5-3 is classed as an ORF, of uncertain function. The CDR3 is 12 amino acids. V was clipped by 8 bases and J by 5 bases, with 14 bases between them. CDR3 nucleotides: TGTGCCAGCGGCTTGGGGACCAACGAGCAGTACTTC. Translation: CASGLGTNEQYF.